These T cell receptor beta chains were read from a single sample in a study of blood T cell repertoires in COVID-19. This table comes from immunoSEQ multiplex PCR, and its TCRdb copy is limited to in-frame clones, with some not included. The repertoire holds around 230,000 clones, 70% to 90% seen once, with around 2.6% in the top ten. What was sequenced was peripheral blood. These receptors all come from a woman between 70 and 85 years old with active or convalescent COVID-19. Each CDR3 is given with its conserved first and last residue. The order of the fields is V gene, clone size, D gene, J gene, CDR3 DNA, CDR3 protein. The D gene is left open where the match is weak. Size is omitted from some rows. Given values are once, few, many or a class for expanded clones.

v_gene: TRBV30; abundance: .; d_gene: .; j_gene: TRBJ1-4; CDR3nt: TGTGCCTGGATGGGCCGAAATAATGAAAAACTGTTTTTT; CDR3aa: CAWMGRNNEKLFF
v_gene: TRBV4-3; abundance: .; d_gene: TRBD1; j_gene: TRBJ1-3; CDR3nt: TGCGCCAGCAGCCAAGAATATACAGGGGATGTAAACACCATATATTTT; CDR3aa: CASSQEYTGDVNTIYF
v_gene: TRBV28; abundance: once; d_gene: TRBD2; j_gene: TRBJ2-7; CDR3nt: TGTGCCAGCCGTGGCGGGTGGCTAGCGGTTACCTACGAGCAGTACTTC; CDR3aa: CASRGGWLAVTYEQYF
v_gene: TRBV18; abundance: .; d_gene: TRBD2; j_gene: TRBJ2-7; CDR3nt: TGTGCCAGCTCATTGACTAGCGGGAGCGCCTACGAGCAGTACTTC; CDR3aa: CASSLTSGSAYEQYF
v_gene: TRBV3-1/TRBV3-2; abundance: .; d_gene: .; j_gene: TRBJ2-7; CDR3nt: TGTGCCAGCACCCTAGCTAACTCCTACGAGCAGTACTTC; CDR3aa: CASTLANSYEQYF
v_gene: TRBV19; abundance: .; d_gene: TRBD2; j_gene: TRBJ2-5; CDR3nt: TGTGCCAGTAGTATTAGCGGGACTACGTACCAAGAGACCCAGTACTTC; CDR3aa: CASSISGTTYQETQYF
v_gene: TRBV15; abundance: .; d_gene: .; j_gene: TRBJ2-7; CDR3nt: TGTGCCACCAGCAGAGATAGGGCAGGGGCCTACGAGCAGTACTTC; CDR3aa: CATSRDRAGAYEQYF
v_gene: TRBV6-5; abundance: .; d_gene: .; j_gene: TRBJ1-4; CDR3nt: TGTGCCAGCAGTTACTCAAGCTATGAAAAACTGTTTTTT; CDR3aa: CASSYSSYEKLFF
v_gene: TRBV2; abundance: .; d_gene: .; j_gene: TRBJ2-7; CDR3nt: TGTGCCAGCAGTAGGGACAATTCCTTAGACGAGCAGTACTTC; CDR3aa: CASSRDNSLDEQYF
v_gene: TRBV12-1; abundance: .; d_gene: .; j_gene: TRBJ2-7; CDR3nt: TGTGCCAGCAGCTTTGTGTTCAGCTCCTACGAGCAGTACTTC; CDR3aa: CASSFVFSSYEQYF
v_gene: TRBV5-5; abundance: .; d_gene: .; j_gene: TRBJ1-2; CDR3nt: TGTGCCAGCAGCTTGACCCCCAGGGTAATTGGCTACACCTTC; CDR3aa: CASSLTPRVIGYTF
v_gene: TRBV5-4; abundance: once; d_gene: TRBD1; j_gene: TRBJ1-2; CDR3nt: TGTGCCAGCAGCTTGGCGGGCAGGGGGCTCTATGGCTACACCTTC; CDR3aa: CASSLAGRGLYGYTF
v_gene: TRBV28; abundance: .; d_gene: TRBD2; j_gene: TRBJ2-1; CDR3nt: TGTGCCAGCAGTTTGATTCGTAGCGGGAGTGCGGATGAGCAGTTCTTC; CDR3aa: CASSLIRSGSADEQFF
v_gene: TRBV18; abundance: .; d_gene: TRBD1; j_gene: TRBJ1-1; CDR3nt: TGTGCCAGCTCACCACCGACAGGGGGCGGTGAAGCTTTCTTT; CDR3aa: CASSPPTGGGEAFF
v_gene: TRBV29-1; abundance: .; d_gene: .; j_gene: TRBJ1-1; CDR3nt: TGCAGCGTCGGGGGGACGGGAGGACACGAAGCTTTCTTT; CDR3aa: CSVGGTGGHEAFF
v_gene: TRBV6-2/TRBV6-3; abundance: .; d_gene: TRBD2; j_gene: TRBJ2-5; CDR3nt: TGTGCCAGCAGTTTCCCGACTAGCGGGGGAGAAGAGACCCAGTACTTC; CDR3aa: CASSFPTSGGEETQYF
v_gene: TRBV4-3; abundance: .; d_gene: .; j_gene: TRBJ1-1; CDR3nt: TGCGCCAGCAGCCAAGCGAGACTAGGCATGAACACTGAAGCTTTCTTT; CDR3aa: CASSQARLGMNTEAFF
v_gene: TRBV6-1; abundance: .; d_gene: .; j_gene: TRBJ1-5; CDR3nt: TGTGCCAGCAGTGAACAGGAGGCTCAGCCCCAGCATTTT; CDR3aa: CASSEQEAQPQHF
v_gene: TRBV5-1; abundance: .; d_gene: .; j_gene: TRBJ1-2; CDR3nt: TGCGCCAGCAGCTTTCGCCAGGGAGGCGGAGACTATGGCTACACCTTC; CDR3aa: CASSFRQGGGDYGYTF
v_gene: TRBV4-3; abundance: .; d_gene: .; j_gene: TRBJ2-5; CDR3nt: TGCGCCAGCAGCCAGGATCAACGTGGGAGCCAAGAGACCCAGTACTTC; CDR3aa: CASSQDQRGSQETQYF
v_gene: TRBV11-2; abundance: .; d_gene: .; j_gene: TRBJ1-3; CDR3nt: TGTGCCAGCAGCCTAATCGATGCCTCTGGAAACACCATATATTTT; CDR3aa: CASSLIDASGNTIYF
v_gene: TRBV28; abundance: .; d_gene: .; j_gene: TRBJ2-7; CDR3nt: TGTGCCAGCAGTGCGGTCTTCTACGAGCAGTACTTC; CDR3aa: CASSAVFYEQYF
v_gene: TRBV3-1/TRBV3-2; abundance: .; d_gene: TRBD2; j_gene: TRBJ2-1; CDR3nt: TGTGCCAGCAGCCTTTTGCAGCGGGAGGTCTCCTACAATGAGCAGTTCTTC; CDR3aa: CASSLLQREVSYNEQFF
v_gene: TRBV11-2; abundance: .; d_gene: .; j_gene: TRBJ1-6; CDR3nt: TGTGCCAGCAGCCGGACTCGGGAATCACCCCTCCACTTT; CDR3aa: CASSRTRESPLHF
v_gene: TRBV27; abundance: .; d_gene: TRBD1; j_gene: TRBJ1-2; CDR3nt: TGTGCCAGCAGTACAGGGGGCTACTATGGCTACACCTTC; CDR3aa: CASSTGGYYGYTF
v_gene: TRBV10-1; abundance: .; d_gene: .; j_gene: TRBJ2-3; CDR3nt: TGCGCCAGCAGTGAGTCGAGTAGCGCGAGCACAGATACGCAGTATTTT; CDR3aa: CASSESSSASTDTQYF
v_gene: TRBV6-6; abundance: once; d_gene: .; j_gene: TRBJ1-1; CDR3nt: TGTGCCAGCAGTTACTACAGTATAAGTACTGAAGCTTTCTTT; CDR3aa: CASSYYSISTEAFF
v_gene: TRBV5-8; abundance: .; d_gene: TRBD1; j_gene: TRBJ2-3; CDR3nt: TGTGCCAGCAGCCCCCGTGGGACAGGGAGAGATACGCAGTATTTT; CDR3aa: CASSPRGTGRDTQYF
v_gene: TRBV19; abundance: few; d_gene: .; j_gene: TRBJ1-2; CDR3nt: TGTGCCAGTAGTATGGGCTTTTTATCGGGAGGCTACACCTTC; CDR3aa: CASSMGFLSGGYTF
v_gene: TRBV7-8; abundance: .; d_gene: TRBD1; j_gene: TRBJ1-1; CDR3nt: TGTGCCAGCAGCTTAGGGAGGGGGCGAGCCAGGGAGGAGAACACTGAAGCTTTCTTT; CDR3aa: CASSLGRGRAREENTEAFF
v_gene: TRBV18; abundance: .; d_gene: .; j_gene: TRBJ2-1; CDR3nt: TGTGCCAGCTCACCAAACTCCGGGAGTGATGAGCAGTTCTTC; CDR3aa: CASSPNSGSDEQFF
v_gene: TRBV7-9; abundance: once; d_gene: .; j_gene: TRBJ2-1; CDR3nt: TGTGCCAGCAGTCCAAACCGTCGGTACAATGAGCAGTTCTTC; CDR3aa: CASSPNRRYNEQFF
v_gene: TRBV5-6; abundance: .; d_gene: .; j_gene: TRBJ2-7; CDR3nt: TGTGCCAGCAGCTTAGGGTGGTCAGGGGAGCAGTACTTC; CDR3aa: CASSLGWSGEQYF
v_gene: TRBV15; abundance: .; d_gene: TRBD2; j_gene: TRBJ2-4; CDR3nt: TGTGCCACCAGCCCGGGGGGGCCGGCCAAAAACATTCAGTACTTC; CDR3aa: CATSPGGPAKNIQYF
v_gene: TRBV20-1; abundance: .; d_gene: TRBD2; j_gene: TRBJ2-3; CDR3nt: TGCAGTGCTAGTACAACTAGCGGGAGGGATACGCAGTATTTT; CDR3aa: CSASTTSGRDTQYF
v_gene: TRBV28; abundance: .; d_gene: .; j_gene: TRBJ1-1; CDR3nt: TGTGCCAGCAGTAACCCCGGGGGGCCCGGGAACACTGAAGCTTTCTTT; CDR3aa: CASSNPGGPGNTEAFF
v_gene: TRBV7-9; abundance: .; d_gene: .; j_gene: TRBJ1-2; CDR3nt: TGTGCCAGCAGCCCCGCGGGGTGGGGCGGATATGGCTACACCTTC; CDR3aa: CASSPAGWGGYGYTF
v_gene: TRBV5-1; abundance: .; d_gene: .; j_gene: TRBJ1-5; CDR3nt: TGCGCCAGCAGCCCAATAGGGGGTCTGCATCAGCCCCAGCATTTT; CDR3aa: CASSPIGGLHQPQHF
v_gene: TRBV5-4; abundance: .; d_gene: TRBD2; j_gene: TRBJ2-7; CDR3nt: TGTGCCAGCAGGACCGGGACTAGCGGGATGGAGGGGCAGTACTTC; CDR3aa: CASRTGTSGMEGQYF
v_gene: TRBV5-1; abundance: once; d_gene: TRBD2; j_gene: TRBJ2-5; CDR3nt: TGCGCCAGCAGCCCGACTAGCGGGTTTGAGACCCAGTACTTC; CDR3aa: CASSPTSGFETQYF
v_gene: TRBV5-1; abundance: few; d_gene: .; j_gene: TRBJ1-1; CDR3nt: TGCGCCAGCAGCTCAACAGGTATGAACACTGAAGCTTTCTTT; CDR3aa: CASSSTGMNTEAFF
v_gene: TRBV5-1; abundance: .; d_gene: .; j_gene: TRBJ2-5; CDR3nt: TGCGCCAGCAGCTTGATCCCGACAGGGAGGCAAGAGACCCAGTACTTC; CDR3aa: CASSLIPTGRQETQYF